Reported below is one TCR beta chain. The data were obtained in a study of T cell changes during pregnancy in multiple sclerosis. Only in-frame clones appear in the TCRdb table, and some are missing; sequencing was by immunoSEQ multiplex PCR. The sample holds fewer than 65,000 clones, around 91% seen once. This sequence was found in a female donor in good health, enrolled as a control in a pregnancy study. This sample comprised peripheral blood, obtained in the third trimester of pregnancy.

CDR3 protein: CASSPDRAAYYGYTF. In DNA, the CDR3 is TGTGCCAGTAGTCCTGACAGGGCAGCGTACTATGGCTACACCTTC. This chain connects TRBV19 to TRBJ1-2, with 7 bases matching TRBD1. In germline, CDR1 is LNHDA, CDR2 SQIVND (reference sequence). This CDR3 comprises 15 residues. The V and J ends lost 5 bases and 3 bases, in that order; junction bases with no gene match: 9.